What follows are 20 T cell receptor beta chains derived from one specimen sequenced in a study of blood T cells in healthy people across ages. With a J-beta primer mix and a sample-barcoded 5' primer, a second PCR ran 7 to 11 cycles. TCRdb reprocessed the 5' RACE reads with MiXCR, giving one entry per CDR3 protein. The data contain under 750,000 distinct CDR3 sequences, around half of them singletons. The sequencing sample was made of blood. The source is an elderly man in good health.

The chain uses TRBV7-2 and TRBJ2-3; the match to TRBD2 covers 9 bases. The CDR3 has 16 amino acids. The junction had 6 bases not matched to a gene; V was cut back by 3 bases and J by 2 bases. CDR1 and CDR2 from the germline V gene are SGHTA and FQGNSA. DNA for the CDR3: TGTGCCAGCAGCTTGAGCGGGGGGCCGATCACAGATACGCAGTATTTT. This codes for CASSLSGGPITDTQYF.

A few counts support this clonotype. CDR3 loop: CASDTLNWGGPYEQYF. DNA for the CDR3: TGTGCCAGCGACACCTTAAACTGGGGGGGCCCCTACGAGCAGTACTTC. This chain uses TRBV28 with TRBJ2-7, with a weak D call TRBD2 (7 bases). Looked up from germline, CDR1 is MDHEN and CDR2 is SYDVKM. This CDR3 has 16 residues. V dropped 8 bases and J dropped 2 bases, with 22 bases sitting between them.

The sample holds many counts of this clonotype. The chain is built from TRBV6-1 and TRBJ2-6; D is unclear. Germline V gene sequence: CDR1 MNHNS, CDR2 SASEGT. The CDR3 is 17 amino acids. V gave up 4 bases and J gave up 0 bases, with 13 bases separating them. The CDR3 nucleotides read TGTGCCAGCAGTGTCTCCCGATTCCCCTCTGGGGCCAACGTCCTGACTTTC. Translation: CASSVSRFPSGANVLTF.

This chain links TRBV12-3 or TRBV12-4 with TRBJ2-3; no firm D call. The length of the CDR3 is 15 residues. V was pared by 4 bases and J by 2 bases, with 13 bases between. CDR3 amino acids: CASSSWQASTDTQYF. The CDR3 nucleotides are TGTGCCAGCAGTTCTTGGCAGGCCTCCACAGATACGCAGTATTTT.

This clonotype was detected only a few times. The chain combines TRBV9 with TRBJ2-1, with D hard to call. The DNA end is a closer match to TRBJ2-7, so the J assignment may be wrong. CDR1 and CDR2 (germline): SGDLS, YYNGEE. The CDR3 totals 21 residues. In nucleotides, the CDR3 is TGTGCCAGCAGCGTAGGATCCGTTGTTTTCCGGCAGGCATTCTCCTACAATGAGCAGTACTTC. Protein product: CASSVGSVVFRQAFSYNEQYF.

This clonotype was seen a handful of times. V and J are TRBV20-1 and TRBJ2-1; TRBD1 matches 10 bases. V trimming: 8 bases; J trimming: 6 bases; junction bases outside the gene matches: 10. The CDR3 runs to 14 residues. Germline V gene data show CDR1 as DFQATT and CDR2 as SNEGSKA (reference sequence). The CDR3 protein is CSTKVGTGVNEQFF. DNA for the CDR3: TGCAGTACTAAGGTCGGGACAGGGGTCAATGAGCAGTTCTTC.

Only a few counts were recorded for this clonotype. The chain recombines TRBV5-1 with TRBJ1-1; D perhaps matches TRBD1 (5 bases). The CDR3 runs 17 residues. The V end lost 4 bases, the J end lost 5 bases, and 24 bases lay between the germline ends. CDR1 is SGHRS, CDR2 YFSETQ, per germline. The CDR3 reads CASSPLVGGVGYTEAFF. The DNA of the CDR3 is TGCGCCAGCAGCCCGCTGGTGGGAGGGGTTGGTTATACTGAAGCTTTCTTT.

The chain employs TRBV7-2 and TRBJ2-3; D unclear. Germline V gene sequence: CDR1 SGHTA, CDR2 FQGNSA. Trimming pared 5 bases from V and 2 bases from J, leaving 11 bases between. The CDR3 loop spans 14 amino acids. CDR3 in DNA: TGTGCCAGCAGCCGGTCCTCCCTCACAGATACGCAGTATTTT. Residues: CASSRSSLTDTQYF.

This clonotype has ten or more counts. This chain joins TRBV6-6 and TRBJ2-1; 13 bases map to TRBD2. V dropped 5 bases and J dropped 4; count of bases not matched to a gene: 5. CDR3 length: 16 amino acids. Germline CDR1 MNHNY, CDR2 SVGAGI (reference sequence). CDR3 coding DNA: TGTGCCAGCAGTCGGGGGACTAGCGGGATTTACAATGAGCAGTTCTTC. Amino acid sequence: CASSRGTSGIYNEQFF.

This clonotype showed up just once. This clone may be a read error of a much larger clone one base away. The chain uses TRBV6-6 and TRBJ2-1, with a possible D match to TRBD1 (5 bases). CDR3 length: 16 residues. Germline CDR1 is MNHNY and CDR2 is SVGAGI (reference sequence). CDR3 in DNA: TGTGCCAGCAGTTACTCGGACACCCCGTCCTACAATGAGCGGTTCTTC. This encodes CASSYSDTPSYNERFF.

CDR3: CASRPQGSSYEQYF. The CDR3, as DNA: TGTGCCAGCAGGCCCCAGGGGAGCTCCTACGAGCAGTACTTC. The chain couples TRBV12-3 or TRBV12-4 to TRBJ2-7, with D maybe TRBD1 (6 bases). The CDR3 extends over 14 amino acids. V was shortened by 6 bases and J by 0 bases, with 12 bases between the two germline ends.

The chain uses TRBV2 and TRBJ2-4; no clear D. The closer fit of TRBJ2-7 to the DNA end suggests the J call may be wrong. The CDR3 covers 11 residues. Germline-derived CDR1 and CDR2 are SNHLY and FYNNEI. The CDR3 loop is CASRATGEQYF. DNA of the CDR3: TGTGCCAGCAGGGCCACGGGCGAGCAGTACTTC.

This clonotype was counted many times. V gene TRBV6-5 combines with J gene TRBJ2-1, with a possible D match to TRBD1 (7 bases). Trimming took off 10 bases at V and 0 bases at J, with 13 bases between the two ends. The germline V gene encodes CDR1 MNHEY and CDR2 SVGAGI. The CDR3 spans 14 residues. The CDR3 reads CATGQGGSYNEQFF. CDR3 bases: TGTGCCACCGGCCAGGGGGGCTCCTACAATGAGCAGTTCTTC.

J is TRBJ2-7 and V is TRBV3-1; TRBD2 agrees at 7 bases. The better agreement between TRBJ2-5 and the DNA end casts doubt on the J call. Per germline, CDR1 LGHDT and CDR2 YNNKEL (reference sequence). This CDR3 contains 16 residues. CDR3 amino acids: CASSQETGGGSETQYF. CDR3 bases: TGTGCCAGCAGCCAAGAGACGGGGGGAGGGTCAGAGACCCAGTACTTC.

The chain links TRBV6-1 to TRBJ1-1, with 9 bases that match TRBD1. V lost 6 bases, J lost 6 bases, and 11 bases stayed unmatched. Germline CDR1 reads MNHNS; CDR2 reads SASEGT. The CDR3 is made up of 15 amino acids. CDR3 region: CASSGGQGIRAEAFF. Here the CDR3 DNA reads TGTGCCAGCAGCGGAGGACAGGGGATTCGAGCTGAAGCTTTCTTT.

This chain connects TRBV20-1 to TRBJ1-5, with D maybe TRBD1 (5 bases). V was pared by 3 bases and J by 6 bases, with 12 bases between. Germline lookup yields CDR1 DFQATT and CDR2 SNEGSKA (reference sequence). The CDR3 is made up of 13 amino acids. CDR3 DNA sequence: TGCAGTGCTAGTTGGGGGGAGATTCAGCCCCAGCATTTT. It codes for CSASWGEIQPQHF.

The CDR3 spells CASSEAIGRGQAFF. CDR3 in DNA: TGTGCCAGCAGTGAAGCGATTGGCAGGGGGCAAGCTTTCTTT. The chain links TRBV2 to TRBJ1-1; 8 bases map to TRBD1. With 0 bases clipped from V and 9 bases from J, the junction kept 6 bases outside the gene matches. The CDR3 sequence is 14 residues long. Germline V gene lookup returns CDR1 SNHLY and CDR2 FYNNEI.

In this sample, this clonotype turned up once. The chain uses TRBV4-1 and TRBJ1-6; a weak D match, TRBD1 (5 bases). V lost 1 base and J 1 base, leaving 11 bases between the germline ends. CDR3 length: 17 residues. CDR1 and CDR2 (germline): MGHRA, YSYEKL. The CDR3 DNA follows: TGCGCCAGCAGCCAAGCCCCGGGGGGTTCCTATAATTCACCCCTCCACTTT. Its translation is CASSQAPGGSYNSPLHF.

The chain links TRBV12-3 or TRBV12-4 to TRBJ2-1, with D possibly being TRBD1 (6 bases). V lost 3 bases and J lost 12, with 12 bases in between. This CDR3 spans 12 amino acids. CDR3 nucleotide sequence: TGTGCCAGCAGTTTTCTACAGGGAACGCAGTTCTTC. This gives the protein CASSFLQGTQFF.

This clonotype showed up just a few times. The chain combines TRBV29-1 with TRBJ2-7; 10 positions agree with TRBD2. CDR1 and CDR2 from the germline V gene are SQVTM and ANQGSEA. Trimming cost V 8 bases and J 2 bases; bases outside gene matches: 6. The CDR3 is made up of 13 amino acids. CDR3 bases: TGCAGCACAAGGACTAGCGGAACCTACGAGCAGTACTTC. This encodes CSTRTSGTYEQYF.